The source of this T cell receptor (beta chain) is a study of T-cell reconstitution after alpha-beta-depleted transplantation in children. Study results and limitations: Surviving recipient T cells and thymic progenitors accounted for the high day-60 TCRbeta diversity observed in some patients. T-cell counts and diversity were attributed mostly to newly produced T cells one year after transplant. At around two months after transplant, the alpha-beta T cells were reportedly derived from several hundred expanded clones that came from non-depleted graft cells.

This clonotype appeared many times. What it recognizes is unknown. Preparation of the TCRbeta library used unique molecular identifiers. TCRdb analysed the PCR reads with MiXCR anew, one entry per CDR3 protein. This sample yields 85,000 to 120,000 distinct CDR3 sequences, of which around 5.9% are seen a single time; 6.1% belongs to the top ten. Germline lookup yields CDR1 WSHSY and CDR2 SAAADI. This CDR3 comprises 15 residues. J lost 3 bases, V lost 3 bases, and 5 bases had no gene match. The sample here was PBMCs, mostly from graft donor cells, taken 60 days after TCRalphabeta/CD19-depleted stem cell transplant. The chain has TRBV10-2 and TRBJ2-1; TRBD2 matches at 7 bases. The sequence came from a female patient aged 2 to 10 who had a stem cell transplant for Fanconi anemia, so the T cells may come from the graft donor. The CDR3 is CASSETSGVYNEQFF. The CDR3 DNA follows: TGCGCCAGCAGTGAAACCAGCGGGGTCTACAATGAGCAGTTCTTC.